The next 30 T cell receptor beta chains were all read from a single sample in a study of shared clonotypes between healthy human individuals. The repertoire was sequenced with immunoSEQ multiplex PCR; TCRdb's copy has only in-frame clones and lacks some. The sample carries some 600,000 clones, roughly 96% recorded once. Naive CD8 cells comprised CD45RO-negative, CCR7-positively selected cells, excluding terminally differentiated effector memory CD45RA+ cells. Sample: naive CD8+ T cells sorted from blood. All receptors come from a woman between 25 and 40 years old in good health.

The rearrangement joins TRBV29-1 to TRBJ2-1, with D possibly called TRBD1 or TRBD2 (5 bases each). Between the trimmed V and J ends, which lost 4 bases and 3 bases, there was a span of 7 bases. Germline V CDR1 and CDR2: SQVTM, ANQGSEA. The CDR3 covers 12 residues. CDR3 DNA: TGCAGCGTTGTGGGGGACTACAATGAGCAGTTCTTC. Translated, it gives CSVVGDYNEQFF.

The chain is built from TRBV6-1 and TRBJ2-5, with D possibly TRBD1 on 8 matching bases. The CDR3 covers 14 residues. The germline V gene encodes CDR1 MNHNS and CDR2 SASEGT. The V end lost 8 bases, the J end lost 3 bases, and 16 bases lay between the germline ends. CDR3 nucleotides: TGTGCCAGCCCAGGGGGCGCGGGGGAAGAGACCCAGTACTTC. Translated, it gives CASPGGAGEETQYF.

The rearrangement joins TRBV9 to TRBJ2-1, with D perhaps TRBD2 (6 bases). The CDR3 spans 16 residues. Germline V gene data show CDR1 as SGDLS and CDR2 as YYNGEE. V dropped 0 bases and J dropped 2 bases, with 12 bases sitting between them. The CDR3 sequence is CASSVASGRTYNEQFF. The CDR3 bases are TGTGCCAGCAGCGTAGCGTCCGGGAGAACCTACAATGAGCAGTTCTTC.

V is TRBV28 and J is TRBJ1-2, with D tentatively TRBD1 (5 bases). CDR1 MDHEN and CDR2 SYDVKM come from the germline V gene. V was clipped by 3 bases and J by 5 bases, with 10 bases between them. CDR3 length equals 13 residues. CDR3: CASSFRAGYGYTF. Written as DNA, the CDR3 is TGTGCCAGCAGTTTCAGGGCGGGATATGGCTACACCTTC.

The chain joins TRBV27 to TRBJ2-3, with D hard to call. This CDR3 is built from 14 residues. V was shortened by 0 bases and J by 6 bases, with 10 bases between the two germline ends. The germline CDR1 and CDR2 sequences are MNHEY and SMNVEV (reference sequence). CDR3 residues: CASSLSGLGDTQYF. As DNA, the CDR3 is TGTGCCAGCAGTTTATCAGGGCTCGGGGATACGCAGTATTTT.

The chain couples TRBV28 to TRBJ2-5, with TRBD1 matching 9 bases. The V and J ends lost 6 bases and 1 base, in that order; junction bases with no gene match: 9. This CDR3 spans 16 amino acids. Germline CDR1 MDHEN, CDR2 SYDVKM. The CDR3 loop is CASSPPGTGPQETQYF. DNA for the CDR3: TGTGCCAGCAGCCCCCCGGGGACAGGGCCCCAAGAGACCCAGTACTTC.

The chain joins TRBV13 to TRBJ1-4; D call uncertain. The CDR3 loop spans 14 amino acids. Germline V CDR1 and CDR2: PRHDT, FYEKMQ (reference sequence). V was shortened by 3 bases and J by 4 bases, with 9 bases between the two germline ends. The CDR3 region is CASSLSAYNEKLFF. The CDR3 nucleotides are TGTGCCAGCAGCTTGTCCGCCTATAATGAAAAACTGTTTTTT.

The rearrangement links TRBV5-4 to TRBJ2-7; a possible D gene is TRBD2 (5 bases). Trimming left V 4 bases short and J 8 bases short, with 10 bases between. Germline lookup yields CDR1 SGHNT and CDR2 YYREEE (reference sequence). The CDR3 consists of 11 residues. The CDR3 loop reads CASSISSKQYF. CDR3 nucleotide sequence: TGTGCCAGCAGCATATCTAGCAAGCAGTACTTC.

J is TRBJ2-1 and V is TRBV15; TRBD2 matches 9 bases. With V trimmed by 4 bases and J by 8 bases, 6 bases remained unmatched. Looked up from germline, CDR1 is LNHNV and CDR2 is YYDKDF (reference sequence). This CDR3 has 14 residues. Here the CDR3 DNA reads TGTGCCACCAGCAAGGAGCGGGAGGTCGATGAGCAGTTCTTC. It encodes CATSKEREVDEQFF.

This rearrangement joins TRBV30 to TRBJ1-1, with D hard to call. Germline V gene data show CDR1 as GTSNPN and CDR2 as SVGIG (reference sequence). Between the trimmed V and J ends, which lost 1 base and 0 bases, there was a span of 6 bases. The CDR3 spans 13 residues. CDR3 in DNA: TGTGCCTGGAGTGCAAACATGAACACTGAAGCTTTCTTT. This translates into CAWSANMNTEAFF.

The gene calls are TRBV6-5 and TRBJ2-2; TRBD1 matches 8 bases. Germline V gives CDR1 MNHEY, CDR2 SVGAGI. This CDR3 contains 14 residues. Trimming at V came to 5 bases and at J to 4 bases, leaving 3 bases not matched to a gene. CDR3 DNA sequence: TGTGCCAGCAGTCGGACAGGGCTCACCGGGGAGCTGTTTTTT. Protein: CASSRTGLTGELFF.

The chain combines TRBV5-4 with TRBJ1-2; possibly TRBD1 for D (5 bases). From germline, CDR1 is SGHNT and CDR2 YYREEE (reference sequence). This CDR3 is built from 13 residues. The V end was cut by 1 base, the J end by 3 bases, with 7 bases between. CDR3 sequence: CASSLSRDYGYTF. The CDR3 nucleotides read TGTGCCAGCAGCTTGTCCAGGGACTATGGCTACACCTTC.

This sequence joins TRBV7-2 and TRBJ2-7; 11 positions agree with TRBD2. Germline V gives CDR1 SGHTA, CDR2 FQGNSA. J lost 3 bases, V lost 4 bases, and 2 bases had no gene match. This CDR3 contains 14 residues. The CDR3 spells CASSSGLAGYEQYF. In DNA form, the CDR3 reads TGTGCCAGCAGCTCCGGACTAGCGGGCTACGAGCAGTACTTC.

CDR3 coding DNA: TGCAGCGTTGAAGAGGGGGGAACTTCCTACAATGAGCAGTTCTTC. The encoded protein is CSVEEGGTSYNEQFF. V usage is TRBV29-1 and J usage is TRBJ2-1; D possibly corresponds to TRBD2 (6 bases). Germline lookup yields CDR1 SQVTM and CDR2 ANQGSEA. V lost 0 bases and J 1 base, leaving 10 bases between the germline ends. The CDR3 runs to 15 residues.

The chain has TRBV9 and TRBJ2-7; 12 bases fit TRBD2. V shed 6 bases and J 2 bases; nucleotides not matched to a gene: 3. Per the germline V gene, CDR1 is SGDLS and CDR2 is YYNGEE. The CDR3 runs to 14 residues. CDR3 bases: TGTGCCAGCAACCTAGCGGGAGGGCCCTACGAGCAGTACTTC. Amino acids: CASNLAGGPYEQYF.

The chain couples TRBV29-1 to TRBJ2-5; possible D gene TRBD2, 7 bases. The J call may be in error: the DNA end matches TRBJ2-7 better. Germline V gene lookup returns CDR1 SQVTM and CDR2 ANQGSEA. This CDR3 comprises 13 residues. The CDR3 DNA follows: TGCAGCGTTGTTGGGGAGGGGGTCTACGAGCAGTACTTC. Residues: CSVVGEGVYEQYF.

The chain uses TRBV4-1 and TRBJ2-1; 9 bases align to TRBD1. Losses at the gene ends were 4 bases for V and 0 bases for J; bases not matched to a gene: 19. Germline CDR1 is MGHRA and CDR2 is YSYEKL. The CDR3 sequence is 21 residues long. Here the CDR3 reads CASSRDARTTGGPGSYNEQFF. The DNA for the CDR3 is TGCGCCAGCAGCCGGGACGCACGGACCACAGGGGGCCCGGGCTCCTACAATGAGCAGTTCTTC.

The chain links TRBV5-6 to TRBJ2-7; TRBD1 matches 7 bases. The CDR3 is 15 residues long. With V trimmed by 3 bases and J by 1 base, 7 bases remained unmatched. Germline assignment: CDR1 SGHDT and CDR2 YYEEEE. The chain's CDR3 is CASSSPRDSSYEQYF. The DNA for the CDR3 is TGTGCCAGCAGCTCTCCCCGGGACAGTTCCTACGAGCAGTACTTC.

V and J are TRBV11-2 and TRBJ1-3, with 8 positions matching TRBD1. The CDR3 totals 17 residues. CDR1 is SGHAT and CDR2 is FQNNGV in the germline V gene. V shed 5 bases, J shed 8 bases, and the junction held 17 bases outside the gene matches. The CDR3, as DNA: TGTGCCAGCAGCGCCCGACAGGGGTGGATGGCGGGGGACACCATATATTTT. Encoded protein: CASSARQGWMAGDTIYF.

This clone is a singleton in its sample. The chain combines TRBV29-1 with TRBJ2-1; TRBD2 agrees at 12 bases. There are 16 residues in the CDR3. V lost 2 bases, J lost 0 bases, and 2 bases stayed unmatched. Germline-derived CDR1 and CDR2 are SQVTM and ANQGSEA. The DNA of the CDR3 is TGCAGCGTTGAAACTAGCGGGGGGTCCTCCTACAATGAGCAGTTCTTC. As protein: CSVETSGGSSYNEQFF.

The rearrangement joins TRBV7-9 to TRBJ2-2, with TRBD2 matching 9 bases. The J segment lost 7 bases and the V segment lost 10 bases, leaving 16 bases of the junction unmatched. Per the germline V gene, CDR1 is SEHNR and CDR2 is FQNEAQ (reference sequence). CDR3 length: 16 residues. CDR3 sequence: CATRPAEREVIGELFF. CDR3 DNA sequence: TGTGCCACCCGACCCGCCGAGCGGGAGGTTATCGGGGAGCTGTTTTTT.

The rearrangement links TRBV15 to TRBJ2-3; D is unclear. Trimming removed 1 base from V and 0 bases from J, with 11 bases in between. The CDR3 spans 16 residues. CDR1 is LNHNV and CDR2 is YYDKDF in the germline V gene (reference sequence). CDR3 amino acids: CATSRVLDPSTDTQYF. As DNA, the CDR3 is TGTGCCACCAGCAGAGTCCTTGACCCTAGCACAGATACGCAGTATTTT.

The chain couples TRBV5-8 to TRBJ1-5, with D perhaps matching TRBD1 (6 bases). This CDR3 region has 17 residues. Germline V gene lookup returns CDR1 SGHTS and CDR2 YDEGEE. The ends were cut back, 4 bases at V and 0 bases at J, with 17 bases in the middle. CDR3 loop: CASSLEDRYYSNQPQHF. CDR3 sequence (DNA): TGTGCCAGCAGCCTAGAGGACAGATACTATAGCAATCAGCCCCAGCATTTT.

V is TRBV6-1 and J is TRBJ2-7, with 7 nucleotides matching TRBD1. The CDR3 length is 14 residues. Germline V CDR1 and CDR2: MNHNS, SASEGT. V dropped 5 bases and J dropped 1; count of bases not matched to a gene: 5. CDR3 nucleotides: TGTGCCAGCAGTTCGGGACAGCTTTCCTACGAGCAGTACTTC. It codes for CASSSGQLSYEQYF.

The chain combines TRBV27 with TRBJ2-5; 7 bases agree with TRBD1. CDR3 size: 16 residues. Germline-derived CDR1 and CDR2 are MNHEY and SMNVEV (reference sequence). J was trimmed by 7 bases and V by 1 base; bases with no gene match: 12. CDR3 nucleotides: TGTGCCAGCAGTTTATTAGAGGGGGCTGGGATTGGGACCCAGTACTTC. Amino acids: CASSLLEGAGIGTQYF.

The chain uses TRBV11-2 and TRBJ2-3, with TRBD1 matching 11 bases. Per the germline V gene, CDR1 is SGHAT and CDR2 is FQNNGV. This CDR3 is built from 16 residues. J gave up 1 base and V 4 bases, and 4 bases lay outside the gene matches. Here the CDR3 reads CASSWMGQGGTDTQYF. As DNA, the CDR3 is TGTGCCAGCAGCTGGATGGGACAGGGGGGCACAGATACGCAGTATTTT.

The chain links TRBV7-9 to TRBJ1-5, with D uncertain. The CDR3 extends over 15 amino acids. Germline V CDR1 and CDR2: SEHNR, FQNEAQ (reference sequence). The V and J ends lost 0 bases and 7 bases respectively, with 13 bases between them. The CDR3, as DNA: TGTGCCAGCAGCTTAGCGCCGGGCCTGGGGCAGCCCCAGCATTTT. It translates to CASSLAPGLGQPQHF.

The CDR3 here is CASSGGSVEETQYF. As DNA, the CDR3 is TGTGCCAGCAGCGGAGGAAGTGTGGAGGAGACGCAGTATTTT. The chain joins TRBV7-9 to TRBJ2-3; perhaps TRBD2 as D (5 bases). CDR3 length equals 14 residues. CDR1 is SEHNR, CDR2 FQNEAQ, per germline (reference sequence). Trimming pared 5 bases from V and 9 bases from J, leaving 18 bases between.

J is TRBJ1-5 and V is TRBV10-3, with D tentatively TRBD1 (5 bases). Trimming took 0 bases from V and 7 from J, leaving 10 bases between them. Germline V gene lookup returns CDR1 ENHRY and CDR2 SYGVKD. There are 14 residues in the CDR3. CDR3 in amino acids: CAISESMGVQPQHF. CDR3 nucleotides: TGTGCCATCAGTGAGTCGATGGGGGTCCAGCCCCAGCATTTT.

The CDR3 loop is CASSLTATYEQYF. CDR3 coding DNA: TGTGCCAGCAGCCTTACAGCTACCTACGAGCAGTACTTC. The chain joins TRBV11-2 to TRBJ2-7, with unresolved D. Trimming removed 5 bases at V and 2 bases at J, with 10 bases between. This CDR3 has 13 residues. In germline, CDR1 is SGHAT, CDR2 FQNNGV. Full variable domain (outside the CDR3, taken from reference TRBV11-2 and TRBJ2-7): EAGVAQSPRYKIIEKRQSVAFWCNPISGHATLYWYQQILGQGPKLLIQFQNNGVVDDSQLPKDRFSAERLKGVDSTLKIQPAKLEDSAVYLCASSLTATYEQYFGPGTRLTVT.